The T cell receptor beta chain described here comes from a study of Ad26.COV2.S vaccination and SARS-CoV-2 variants. From germline, CDR1 is MNHEY and CDR2 SVGAGI. The CDR3 loop spans 14 amino acids. V was pared by 8 bases and J by 5 bases, with 10 bases of the junction left unmatched. About this clone: What it binds is not known.

Study outcomes and limitations: People given the vaccine had a wider spike-specific TCR breadth than placebo recipients did. Possible underestimation of total T cell responses by the TCR breadth and depth analyses was noted. Recipients of vaccine and of placebo showed similar breadth of their non-spike TCR repertoires. Once vaccination had occurred, spike-specific CD8+ and CD4+ T cell responses reportedly showed substantial breadth.

The method was immunoSEQ multiplex PCR; TCRdb's version includes in-frame clones alone and lacks a portion of them. The data hold approximately 150,000 clones, with roughly 90% observed a single time. The specimen comprised peripheral blood, sampled after recovery from COVID-19. The chain carries TRBV6-5 and TRBJ1-2; 8 bases line up with TRBD1. The sequence came from a human donor who had recovered from COVID-19. The CDR3 nucleotides read TGTGCCAGCGCCTCCCAGGACAGGGCTTATGGCTACACCTTC. This codes for CASASQDRAYGYTF.